This TCR beta chain derives from a study of shared clonotypes between healthy human individuals (dated by TCRdb to about 2020). In terms of the full investigation: The cohort included three men and a couple of women between 18 and 49 years of age. For each donor, CD4 naive and CD4 memory were each run on three plates, CD8 naive on two plates, and CD8 memory on one plate. The study deeply sequenced blood TCR repertoires of about five healthy adults to estimate repertoire size and the extent of clonotype sharing between individuals. To increase sequencing depth and limit assay-specific biases, different laboratories used diverse techniques to prepare libraries and sequence TCR repertoires. Each donor's leukapheresis produced roughly between roughly 0.85 and 9.5 billion PBMCs. What the work shows at the level of the full study, not this receptor alone: Sampling was restricted to blood, and TCR repertoires in tissue are likely to differ from TCR repertoires in blood. Naive subsets generally had larger estimated clonotype richness than memory subsets did. About 5% of naive CD4, 3.5% of naive CD8, around 2.3% of memory CD4, and approximately 0.39% of memory CD8 clonotypes were shared across several donors. Compared with non-shared clonotypes, the clonotypes found in all four sorted-subset donors had higher generation probabilities. Pairwise subsampling led to the expectation that sequencing depth would affect the degree of clonotype sharing among donors. Because the study included a small number of donors, the genetic and exposure-history diversity represented was limited. Incomplete sequencing was indicated by rarefaction of sorted-subset datasets, despite the large sequencing depth.

Taken from the germline V gene (reference sequence), the CDR1 and CDR2 loops are SGHNT and YYREEE. The CDR3 sequence holds 14 residues, the cysteine and phenylalanine included. Of all the DNA, just the CDR3 is kept, 42 bases in frame from base 1. At the junction V is shortened by 4 bases and J by 4 bases; bases outside the gene matches: 7. Donors were healthy HIV-negative adults with no recently reported acute infections or vaccinations. Every donor was a Caucasian adult residing in Nashville, Tennessee, USA. Magnetic negative selection was used to enrich CD4+ T cells, after which naive cells were positively selected on CD45RA and the negative fraction became the memory subset. After blood collection by leukapheresis, PBMCs were isolated using Ficoll-Histopaque density gradient centrifugation and then cryopreserved in the vapor phase of liquid nitrogen. Analytical flow cytometry was used to check the purity and quantity of each magnetically sorted T cell population. Genomic DNA was isolated from each sorted fraction and quantified by UV absorbance on a Nanodrop 2000c.

Using the deep immunoSEQ assay, TCR CDR3 regions were amplified from genomic DNA by multiplex PCR. Extracted genomic DNA from each cell subset was distributed evenly across all wells of several immunoSEQ 96-well plates, and each plate was treated as a replicate. For sorted subsets, roughly 200 ng of genomic DNA, equivalent to some 30,000 T cell genomes, went into each replicate PCR. The purified libraries were quantified using a Qubit 3.0 fluorometer, sized with a Bioanalyzer 2100, and then quantified again using the KAPA Library Quantification kit. Every immunoSEQ 96-well plate was sequenced on a dedicated single-read 150-cycle Illumina NextSeq 550 flow cell. The study's own analysis went as follows. The immunoSEQ output contained only junctional sequences without quality scores, so filtering could not match that applied to full-length reads. To assign V/J genes and CDR3, sequences were annotated using PyIR, a Python wrapper for IgBLAST v1.9, with IMGT germline references. Reads with weak V/J assignments (E-value above 1e-6), missing CDR3, stop codons, out-of-frame junctions, or ambiguous translated residues were removed. V3J clonotypes were defined as sequences sharing the same inferred V gene, J gene, and CDR3 amino acid sequence. Percentage overlap between repertoires was calculated by dividing the number of shared unique clonotypes by the size of the smaller repertoire. RTK rarefaction, the Chao1 estimator, and Recon v2.1 estimates of unobserved clonotypes were used to assess repertoire richness. Generation probabilities were computed with OLGA for all TCRbeta clonotypes obtained by the gDNA method from several donors. In TCRdb, the immuneACCESS table is reduced to in-frame sequences with V and J assigned. These tables do not hold every clone; where another copy was compared, an unresolved V gene accounts for under half, and the others remain unexplained. V and J calls and clone size are copied from that table; D and trimming were computed from the DNA. The sample table lists more than 400,000 clones, 90% to 97% of them with a count of one. The leading ten clones occupy roughly 0.06% of the sample.

About this clone itself: Its antigen target is currently unknown. Qualities for individual bases were not recorded, and no much larger clone is one base off.

The V and J segments used are TRBV5-4 and TRBJ1-1; TRBD1 lines up with 7 middle nucleotides. This TCR derives from a woman aged 30 to 39 in good health. The material sequenced was naive CD4+ T cells sorted from blood. The cell subset or site label for this specimen denotes: CD45RA+ positively selected. The DNA sequence reads TGTGCCAGCAGCCATACGGACAGGACCACTGAAGCTTTCTTT. Translated, it reads CASSHTDRTTEAFF.